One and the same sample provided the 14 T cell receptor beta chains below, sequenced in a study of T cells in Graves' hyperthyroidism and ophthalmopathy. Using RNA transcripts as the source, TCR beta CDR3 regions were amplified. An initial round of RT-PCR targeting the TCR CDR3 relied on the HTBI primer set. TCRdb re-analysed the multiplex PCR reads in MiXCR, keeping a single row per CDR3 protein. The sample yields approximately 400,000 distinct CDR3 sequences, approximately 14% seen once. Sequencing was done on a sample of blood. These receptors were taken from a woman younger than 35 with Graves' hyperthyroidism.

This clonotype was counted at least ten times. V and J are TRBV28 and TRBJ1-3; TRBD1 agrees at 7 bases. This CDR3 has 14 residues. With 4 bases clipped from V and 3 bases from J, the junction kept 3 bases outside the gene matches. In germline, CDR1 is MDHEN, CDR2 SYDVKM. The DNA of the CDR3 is TGTGCCAGCAGTTCGACAGGGATTGGAAACACCATATATTTT. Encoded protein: CASSSTGIGNTIYF.

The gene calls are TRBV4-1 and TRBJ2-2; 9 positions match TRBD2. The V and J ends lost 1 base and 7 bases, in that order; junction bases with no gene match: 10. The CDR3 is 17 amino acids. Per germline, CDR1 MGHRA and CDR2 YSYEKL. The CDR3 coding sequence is TGCGCCAGCAGCCAAGTTAGGCGCGGGGGGGCGATCGGGGAGCTGTTTTTT. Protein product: CASSQVRRGGAIGELFF.

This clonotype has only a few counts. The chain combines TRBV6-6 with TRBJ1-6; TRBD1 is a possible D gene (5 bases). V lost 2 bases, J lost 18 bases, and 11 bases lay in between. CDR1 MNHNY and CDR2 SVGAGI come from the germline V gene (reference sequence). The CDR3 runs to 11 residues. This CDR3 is CASSYGQGHHF. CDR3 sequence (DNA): TGTGCCAGCAGTTACGGGCAGGGCCACCACTTT.

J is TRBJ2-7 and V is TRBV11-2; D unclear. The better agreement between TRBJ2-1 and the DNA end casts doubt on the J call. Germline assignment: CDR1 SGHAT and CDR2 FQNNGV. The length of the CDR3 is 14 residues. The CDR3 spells CASSFGSSSYEQFF. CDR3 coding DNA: TGTGCCAGCAGCTTTGGTAGTAGCTCCTACGAGCAGTTCTTC.

The CDR3 reads CASSRLTEGTRHEQYF. CDR3 DNA: TGTGCCAGCAGCCGACTAACTGAAGGGACTCGCCACGAGCAGTACTTC. The genes are TRBV3-1 and TRBJ2-7, with a possible D match to TRBD2 (6 bases). V lost 4 bases, J lost 5 bases, and 21 bases lay in between. The germline V gene encodes CDR1 LGHDT and CDR2 YNNKEL (reference sequence). This CDR3 has 16 residues.

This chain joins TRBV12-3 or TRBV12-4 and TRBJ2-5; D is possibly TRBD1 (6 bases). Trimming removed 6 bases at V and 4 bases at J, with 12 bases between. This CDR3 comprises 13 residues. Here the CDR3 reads CASRTGFSETQYF. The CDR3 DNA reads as TGTGCCAGCAGAACAGGGTTTTCAGAGACCCAGTACTTC.

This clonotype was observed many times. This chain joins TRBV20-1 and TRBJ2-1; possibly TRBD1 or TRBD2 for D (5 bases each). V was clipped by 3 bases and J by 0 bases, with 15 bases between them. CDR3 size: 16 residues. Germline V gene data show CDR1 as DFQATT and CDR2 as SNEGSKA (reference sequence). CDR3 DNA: TGCAGTGCTAGGTCAAGAGGGGTCCACTCCTACAATGAGCAGTTCTTC. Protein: CSARSRGVHSYNEQFF.

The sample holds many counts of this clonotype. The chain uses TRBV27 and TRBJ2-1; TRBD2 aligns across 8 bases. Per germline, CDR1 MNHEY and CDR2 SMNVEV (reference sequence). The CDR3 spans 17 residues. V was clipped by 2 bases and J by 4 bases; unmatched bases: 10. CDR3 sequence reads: CASSLIWSSGLYNEQFF. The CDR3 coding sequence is TGTGCCAGCAGTTTAATTTGGTCTAGCGGGCTATACAATGAGCAGTTCTTC.

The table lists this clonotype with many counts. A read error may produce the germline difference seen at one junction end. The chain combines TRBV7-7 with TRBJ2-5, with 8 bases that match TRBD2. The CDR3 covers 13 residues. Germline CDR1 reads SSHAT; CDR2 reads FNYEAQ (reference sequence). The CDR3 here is CASSSGGQETQYF. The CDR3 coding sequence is TGTGCTAGCAGCTCGGGGGGGCAAGAGACCCAGTACTTC.

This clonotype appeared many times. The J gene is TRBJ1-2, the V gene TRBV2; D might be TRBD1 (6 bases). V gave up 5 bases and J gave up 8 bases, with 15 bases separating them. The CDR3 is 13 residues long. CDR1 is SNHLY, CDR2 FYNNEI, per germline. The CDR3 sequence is CASSRTDPVGYTF. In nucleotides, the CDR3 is TGTGCCAGCAGTAGGACAGACCCTGTGGGCTACACCTTC.

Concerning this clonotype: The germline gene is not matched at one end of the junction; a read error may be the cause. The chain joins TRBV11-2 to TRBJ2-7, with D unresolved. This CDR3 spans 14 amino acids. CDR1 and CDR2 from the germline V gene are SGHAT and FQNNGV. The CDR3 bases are TGTGCCGGCAGCTTACTGGGCGAAGGCTACGAGCAGTACTTC. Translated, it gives CAGSLLGEGYEQYF.

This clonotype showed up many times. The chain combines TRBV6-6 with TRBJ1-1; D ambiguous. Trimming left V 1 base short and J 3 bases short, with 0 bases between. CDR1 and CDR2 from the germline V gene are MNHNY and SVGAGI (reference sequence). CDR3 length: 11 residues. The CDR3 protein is CASSYYTEAFF. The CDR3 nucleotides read TGTGCCAGCAGTTACTACACTGAAGCTTTCTTT.

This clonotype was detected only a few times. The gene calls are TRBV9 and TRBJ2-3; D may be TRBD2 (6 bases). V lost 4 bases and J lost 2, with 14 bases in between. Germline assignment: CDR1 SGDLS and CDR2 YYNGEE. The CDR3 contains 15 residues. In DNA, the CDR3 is TGTGCCAGCAGCCCTTCTGCGGGAAACACAGATACGCAGTATTTT. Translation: CASSPSAGNTDTQYF.

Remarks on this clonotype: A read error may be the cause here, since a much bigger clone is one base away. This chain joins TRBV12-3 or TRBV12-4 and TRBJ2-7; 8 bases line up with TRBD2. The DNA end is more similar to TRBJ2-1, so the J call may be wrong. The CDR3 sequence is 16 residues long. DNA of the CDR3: TGTGCCAGCAGTTTAAGAAGCGGGGGCCTCGCCTACGAGCAGTTCTTC. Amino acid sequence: CASSLRSGGLAYEQFF.